These 25 T cell receptor beta chains originate from one sample sequenced in a study of T-cell memory formation after mild COVID-19. TCRdb reprocessed the 5' RACE reads with MiXCR, giving one entry per CDR3 protein. The sample has fewer than 200,000 distinct CDR3 sequences; approximately 18% are singletons. The material sequenced was PBMCs or a T cell subset sorted from them (not recorded which). Receptors originate from a man younger than 30 who had mild COVID-19 (a few samples of this study predate the infection). Cell type and time point are not known.

This clonotype has more than one count but fewer than ten. V and J are TRBV3-1 and TRBJ2-7; D ambiguous. V was clipped by 1 base and J by 4 bases, with 11 bases between them. The CDR3 extends over 14 amino acids. CDR1 and CDR2 (germline): LGHDT, YNNKEL (reference sequence). As DNA, the CDR3 is TGTGCCAGCAGCCAAGCTCAGGCGTTGTACGAGCAGTACTTC. Amino acid sequence: CASSQAQALYEQYF.

This clonotype was seen a handful of times. V usage is TRBV12-3 or TRBV12-4 and J usage is TRBJ2-5, with D possibly being TRBD1 (6 bases). This CDR3 contains 13 residues. The V end lost 7 bases, the J end lost 3 bases, and 12 bases lay between the germline ends. CDR3 region: CASTWGRKETQYF. Here the CDR3 DNA reads TGTGCCAGCACCTGGGGGCGGAAAGAGACCCAGTACTTC.

This clonotype was observed a few times. V and J are TRBV25-1 and TRBJ2-1, with TRBD2 identical over 7 bases. The germline gives CDR1 MGHDK, CDR2 SYGVNS. The J segment lost 2 bases and the V segment lost 3 bases, leaving 7 bases of the junction unmatched. The CDR3 covers 16 residues. CDR3 nucleotides: TGTGCCAGCAGTGACGCCGGTGCGGGAGCCTACAATGAGCAGTTCTTC. Translation gives CASSDAGAGAYNEQFF.

This clonotype has only a few counts. V is TRBV6-1 and J is TRBJ1-4; a possible D gene is TRBD1 (5 bases). V was cut by 6 bases and J by 10 bases, with 21 bases left in between. CDR1 and CDR2 (germline): MNHNS, SASEGT. The length of the CDR3 is 15 residues. CDR3 bases: TGTGCCAGCAGGAACCTTGGGGCGAGCGGGGGAAAACTGTTTTTT. Its protein is CASRNLGASGGKLFF.

This chain connects TRBV10-3 to TRBJ2-3, with a weak D call TRBD1 (6 bases). The CDR3 is 14 residues long. The V and J ends lost 4 bases and 2 bases respectively, with 10 bases between them. Germline loops: CDR1 ENHRY, CDR2 SYGVKD. DNA for the CDR3: TGTGCCATCAGTGGGAACAGGGACACAGATACGCAGTATTTT. Translating gives CAISGNRDTDTQYF.

The J gene is TRBJ2-5, the V gene TRBV7-2, with a weak D call TRBD1 (6 bases). The CDR3 is made up of 14 amino acids. Trimming shortened V by 2 bases and J by 5 bases, and 12 bases separated the two germline ends. The germline V gene encodes CDR1 SGHTA and CDR2 FQGNSA. Here the CDR3 reads CASSLFGQKETQYF. In nucleotides, the CDR3 is TGTGCCAGCAGCTTATTCGGACAGAAGGAGACCCAGTACTTC.

The chain links TRBV24-1 to TRBJ2-6, with D uncertain. This CDR3 is built from 14 residues. Trimming removed 9 bases from V and 0 bases from J, with 8 bases in between. The germline gives CDR1 KGHDR, CDR2 SFDVKD. DNA for the CDR3: TGTGCCACCTCCAGCCTCTCTGGGGCCAACGTCCTGACTTTC. Residues: CATSSLSGANVLTF.

In this sample, this clonotype turned up many times. This chain connects TRBV12-3 or TRBV12-4 to TRBJ1-1; D is ambiguous. This CDR3 region has 15 residues. With 5 bases removed from V and 0 bases from J, the gap between germline ends came to 13 bases. CDR3 loop: CASSSQEGMNTEAFF. DNA of the CDR3: TGTGCCAGCAGTAGTCAGGAGGGCATGAACACTGAAGCTTTCTTT.

This clonotype was detected many times. The chain uses TRBV5-5 and TRBJ2-2; no definite D call. This CDR3 comprises 14 residues. CDR1 and CDR2 from the germline V gene are SGHKS and YYEKEE (reference sequence). Trimming took 2 bases from V and 1 from J, leaving 6 bases between them. The CDR3 is CASSFSGNTGELFF. The DNA for the CDR3 is TGTGCCAGCAGCTTTTCAGGGAACACCGGGGAGCTGTTTTTT.

In its sample, this clonotype was seen many times. The chain links TRBV20-1 to TRBJ2-7; D gene uncertain. V gave up 3 bases and J gave up 6 bases, with 12 bases separating them. This CDR3 has 12 residues. From germline, CDR1 is DFQATT and CDR2 SNEGSKA (reference sequence). CDR3 coding DNA: TGCAGTGCTAGCTGGCAAACCGGCGAGCAGTACTTC. Amino acids: CSASWQTGEQYF.

In this sample, this clonotype turned up a few times. V gene TRBV4-3 combines with J gene TRBJ2-3; D is uncertain. The germline CDR1 and CDR2 sequences are LGHNA and YSLEER. The CDR3 has 16 amino acids. V shed 2 bases and J shed 4 bases, with 16 bases lying between them. The CDR3 here is CASSQSHSLGADTQYF. The CDR3 nucleotides read TGCGCCAGCAGCCAATCTCACAGCCTGGGCGCAGATACGCAGTATTTT.

In this sample, this clonotype turned up a few times. The genes are TRBV5-1 and TRBJ1-5, with D unresolved. CDR3 length: 15 residues. V dropped 4 bases and J dropped 0 bases, with 11 bases sitting between them. The V gene's germline CDR1 is SGHRS and CDR2 YFSETQ. The CDR3 here is CASSQDGDSNQPQHF. CDR3 in DNA: TGCGCCAGCAGCCAGGACGGGGATAGCAATCAGCCCCAGCATTTT.

There are a few counts of this clonotype. The gene calls are TRBV12-3 or TRBV12-4 and TRBJ2-3, with a tentative D call TRBD2 (5 bases). The CDR3 totals 17 residues. V lost 4 bases to trimming and J lost 2 bases, with 19 bases between them. The CDR3 nucleotides read TGTGCCAGCAGTTCGGCGACTACACGTTTTACCACAGATACGCAGTATTTT. Translating it yields CASSSATTRFTTDTQYF.

V gene TRBV5-1 combines with J gene TRBJ2-3; 7 bases map to TRBD1. Germline V gene sequence: CDR1 SGHRS, CDR2 YFSETQ. The length of the CDR3 is 16 residues. V lost 4 bases to trimming and J lost 6 bases; unmatched junction nucleotides: 14. The CDR3 nucleotides are TGCGCCAGCAGCACAAGCCGACAGGGTCCATTCGATACGCAGTATTTT. Encoded protein: CASSTSRQGPFDTQYF.

The sample holds a few counts of this clonotype. The chain employs TRBV9 and TRBJ1-1; no definite D call. The CDR3 covers 13 residues. Trimming cost V 2 bases and J 3 bases, with 8 bases left between them. Germline V CDR1 and CDR2: SGDLS, YYNGEE. CDR3 coding DNA: TGTGCCAGCAGCGTGATGGAGGACACTGAAGCTTTCTTT. This encodes CASSVMEDTEAFF.

The V and J genes are TRBV5-1 and TRBJ2-7; 8 nucleotides match TRBD1. Trimming at V came to 4 bases and at J to 0 bases, leaving 3 bases not matched to a gene. CDR3 length: 14 amino acids. The germline gives CDR1 SGHRS, CDR2 YFSETQ. The CDR3 region has the DNA TGCGCCAGCAGCCCAGGGGGCTTCTCCTACGAGCAGTACTTC. Encoded protein: CASSPGGFSYEQYF.

This clonotype was seen a few times. V is TRBV3-1 and J is TRBJ2-5; 16 nucleotides match TRBD2. Trimming took 4 bases from V and 5 from J; bases not matched to a gene: 7. The length of the CDR3 is 17 residues. The germline gives CDR1 LGHDT, CDR2 YNNKEL (reference sequence). CDR3 DNA: TGTGCCAGCAGCCCGGGACTAGCGGGGGGGCCCCTTGAGACCCAGTACTTC. This gives the protein CASSPGLAGGPLETQYF.

This clonotype was picked up a small number of times. The chain joins TRBV12-3 or TRBV12-4 to TRBJ2-6, with D unclear. The CDR3 sequence is 15 residues long. Trimming removed 1 base at V and 2 bases at J, with 6 bases between. CDR3 coding DNA: TGTGCCAGCAGTTTAGTCGGTGCTGGGGCCAACGTCCTGACTTTC. This encodes CASSLVGAGANVLTF.

The chain has TRBV11-2 and TRBJ2-1, with 9 bases identical to TRBD1. This CDR3 has 14 residues. CDR1 is SGHAT and CDR2 is FQNNGV in the germline V gene. The trim removed 6 bases at V and 1 base at J, leaving 1 base unmatched. In DNA, the CDR3 is TGTGCCAGCAGACAGGGGGCATCCTACAATGAGCAGTTCTTC. Protein product: CASRQGASYNEQFF.

The chain employs TRBV5-1 and TRBJ2-4; D is unresolved. Germline assignment: CDR1 SGHRS and CDR2 YFSETQ. This CDR3 is 13 amino acids long. V was shortened by 0 bases and J by 5 bases, with 6 bases between the two germline ends. CDR3 residues: CASSLGQENIQYF. The CDR3 DNA is TGCGCCAGCAGCTTGGGGCAGGAAAACATTCAGTACTTC. Complete variable domain (other parts from reference TRBV5-1 and TRBJ2-4): KAGVTQTPRYLIKTRGQQVTLSCSPISGHRSVSWYQQTPGQGLQFLFEYFSETQRNKGNFPGRFSGRQFSNSRSEMNVSTLELGDSALYLCASSLGQENIQYFGAGTRLSVL.

This clonotype was detected a few times. The CDR3 reads CASRPGTGEQYV. CDR3 DNA: TGTGCCAGCAGGCCCGGGACGGGGGAGCAGTACGTC. The V and J genes are TRBV6-6 and TRBJ2-7, with D perhaps matching TRBD1 or TRBD2 (5 bases each). V dropped 6 bases and J dropped 7 bases, with 13 bases sitting between them. Per germline, CDR1 MNHNY and CDR2 SVGAGI (reference sequence). The CDR3 is 12 residues long.

This chain joins TRBV10-3 and TRBJ1-1; unclear D gene. Per germline, CDR1 ENHRY and CDR2 SYGVKD. V lost 10 bases to trimming and J lost 6 bases, with 18 bases between them. This CDR3 is built from 13 residues. The CDR3 spells CATFSFGRAEAFF. CDR3 DNA: TGTGCCACCTTCAGTTTTGGCCGTGCTGAAGCTTTCTTT.

The chain links TRBV7-9 to TRBJ2-5, with D possibly TRBD1 on 6 matching bases. The V gene's germline CDR1 is SEHNR and CDR2 FQNEAQ (reference sequence). This CDR3 comprises 14 residues. V was shortened by 2 bases and J by 1 base, with 8 bases between the two germline ends. The CDR3 spells CASSLMGAQETQYF. Here the CDR3 DNA reads TGTGCCAGCAGCTTAATGGGGGCCCAAGAGACCCAGTACTTC.

The genes are TRBV20-1 and TRBJ2-3, with 13 bases matching TRBD2. The CDR3 loop spans 15 amino acids. Germline-derived CDR1 and CDR2 are DFQATT and SNEGSKA (reference sequence). Trimming at V came to 1 base and at J to 7 bases, leaving 5 bases not matched to a gene. The CDR3 reads CSARATSGGANTQYF. CDR3 nucleotide sequence: TGCAGTGCTAGAGCAACTAGCGGGGGGGCCAATACGCAGTATTTT.

The gene calls are TRBV7-2 and TRBJ2-1, with 12 bases that match TRBD2. With V trimmed by 5 bases and J by 4 bases, 9 bases remained unmatched. The germline V gene encodes CDR1 SGHTA and CDR2 FQGNSA. The CDR3 spans 17 residues. CDR3 protein: CASSPLPSGGAYNEQFF. DNA for the CDR3: TGTGCCAGCAGCCCGCTCCCTAGCGGGGGGGCTTACAATGAGCAGTTCTTC.